This TCR beta chain was observed in a study of cytotoxic CD8 clonotypes in ibrutinib-treated CLL. The CDR3 extends over 13 amino acids. The J segment lost 4 bases and the V segment lost 4 bases, leaving 2 bases of the junction unmatched. Germline-derived CDR1 and CDR2 are SNHLY and FYNNEI. Clones were read by immunoSEQ multiplex PCR, and TCRdb kept only the in-frame ones, dropping some. The sample lists around 250,000 clones, roughly 74% seen once, with 15% to 17% in the top ten. This sequence was found in a human donor with chronic lymphocytic leukemia. The specimen was PBMCs, collected after 24 months of ibrutinib treatment. The chain employs TRBV2 and TRBJ2-7, with 9 bases identical to TRBD2. The CDR3 protein is CASSGSGGYEQYF. In DNA, the CDR3 is TGTGCCAGCAGTGGTAGCGGGGGATACGAGCAGTACTTC.